This entry lists 21 T cell receptor beta chains sequenced from one sample in a study of high-grade serous ovarian cancer treatment subgroups. Tumor samples were taken before definitive surgery or chemotherapy. Assay: immunoSEQ multiplex PCR; the TCRdb copy retains only in-frame clones and omits some. The sample contains a few thousand clones, 70% to 80% of which appear only once. The sequencing input was tumor tissue. The receptor source for this set is a human donor with high-grade serous ovarian cancer.

V and J are TRBV4-2 and TRBJ2-6; either TRBD1 or TRBD2 may supply D (5 bases each). V dropped 7 bases and J dropped 0 bases, with 16 bases sitting between them. The CDR3 loop spans 17 amino acids. Germline V gene sequence: CDR1 LGHNA, CDR2 YNFKEQ. CDR3: CASTGEGTNSGANVLTF. The DNA for the CDR3 is TGTGCCAGCACCGGAGAGGGGACCAACTCTGGGGCCAACGTCCTGACTTTC.

The rearrangement joins TRBV11-2 to TRBJ1-1; the D gene is possibly TRBD1 (5 bases). The CDR3 runs 13 residues. V dropped 2 bases and J dropped 5 bases, with 9 bases sitting between them. The germline gives CDR1 SGHAT, CDR2 FQNNGV. CDR3 in DNA: TGTGCCAGCAGCTTACTACGACAGACTGAAGCTTTCTTT. Translating gives CASSLLRQTEAFF. Filled out from reference TRBV11-2 and TRBJ1-1, the complete variable domain reads EAGVAQSPRYKIIEKRQSVAFWCNPISGHATLYWYQQILGQGPKLLIQFQNNGVVDDSQLPKDRFSAERLKGVDSTLKIQPAKLEDSAVYLCASSLLRQTEAFFGQGTRLTVV.

The V gene is TRBV7-9, the J gene TRBJ1-4, with a tentative D call TRBD1 (5 bases). Trimming pared 1 base from V and 3 bases from J, leaving 9 bases between. Germline lookup yields CDR1 SEHNR and CDR2 FQNEAQ (reference sequence). The CDR3 loop spans 15 amino acids. This CDR3 is CASSLDKGSNEKLFF. CDR3 nucleotides: TGTGCCAGCAGCTTAGATAAGGGGTCTAATGAAAAACTGTTTTTT.

This clone was observed a single time. This chain links TRBV18 with TRBJ2-7; D is uncertain. Germline-derived CDR1 and CDR2 are KGHSH and LQKENI. CDR3 length: 14 amino acids. The V end was cut by 3 bases, the J end by 3 bases, with 12 bases between. Here the CDR3 DNA reads TGTGCCAGCTCACCTGGGATAGAGATCTACGAGCAGTACTTC. This gives the protein CASSPGIEIYEQYF.

The genes are TRBV9 and TRBJ2-7, with D perhaps matching TRBD1 (6 bases). The germline V gene encodes CDR1 SGDLS and CDR2 YYNGEE. With 0 bases removed from V and 6 bases from J, the gap between germline ends came to 7 bases. The CDR3 sequence is 12 residues long. This chain's CDR3 is CASSVVGGEQYF. Here the CDR3 DNA reads TGTGCCAGCAGCGTAGTAGGGGGCGAGCAGTACTTC. Together with reference TRBV9 and TRBJ2-7, the CDR3 gives the full variable domain: DSGVTQTPKHLITATGQRVTLRCSPRSGDLSVYWYQQSLDQGLQFLIQYYNGEERAKGNILERFSAQQFPDLHSELNLSSLELGDSALYFCASSVVGGEQYFGPGTRLTVT.

This clone was seen once. The chain links TRBV28 to TRBJ1-3; 10 nucleotides align to TRBD1. The length of the CDR3 is 14 residues. Germline CDR1 is MDHEN and CDR2 is SYDVKM. V was pared by 9 bases and J by 4 bases, with 6 bases of the junction left unmatched. The CDR3 sequence: CASIDRGRGNTIYF. CDR3 nucleotide sequence: TGTGCCAGTATCGACAGGGGGCGAGGAAACACCATATATTTT.

V is TRBV2 and J is TRBJ1-2; D is uncertain. Trimming cost V 3 bases and J 5 bases, with 7 bases left between them. The CDR3 spans 12 residues. Germline V gene lookup returns CDR1 SNHLY and CDR2 FYNNEI. CDR3 amino acids: CASSEEPYGYTF. CDR3 DNA: TGTGCCAGCAGTGAGGAGCCTTATGGCTACACCTTC.

CDR3 protein: CASSWSRQAGELFF. The CDR3 nucleotides read TGTGCCAGCAGCTGGAGCAGACAGGCCGGGGAGCTGTTTTTT. The rearrangement links TRBV9 to TRBJ2-2; tentative D call: TRBD1 (6 bases). Germline V gives CDR1 SGDLS, CDR2 YYNGEE. The CDR3 spans 14 residues. V was trimmed by 4 bases and J by 6 bases, leaving 13 bases between them.

This rearrangement joins TRBV18 to TRBJ2-5; 9 positions agree with TRBD2. Losses at the gene ends were 2 bases for V and 5 bases for J; bases not matched to a gene: 9. This CDR3 spans 16 amino acids. Germline CDR1 is KGHSH and CDR2 is LQKENI. The CDR3 sequence: CASSPEGGRAEETQYF. The CDR3, as DNA: TGTGCCAGCTCACCAGAGGGCGGGAGGGCCGAGGAGACCCAGTACTTC.

V usage is TRBV6-1 and J usage is TRBJ2-3; D ambiguous. Trimming pared 2 bases from V and 0 bases from J, leaving 12 bases between. Germline CDR1 MNHNS, CDR2 SASEGT. This CDR3 region has 16 residues. CDR3 bases: TGTGCCAGCAGTGAATATTGGCTAGGTAGCACAGATACGCAGTATTTT. Translating gives CASSEYWLGSTDTQYF.

The chain recombines TRBV7-2 with TRBJ1-2; D is perhaps TRBD1 (5 bases). V lost 1 base and J 6 bases, leaving 15 bases between the germline ends. Germline V gene sequence: CDR1 SGHTA, CDR2 FQGNSA. CDR3 length equals 15 residues. CDR3 region: CASSLDLTGGDGYTF. CDR3 sequence (DNA): TGTGCCAGCAGCTTAGATCTTACAGGAGGAGATGGCTACACCTTC.

This clone was seen a handful of times. The chain combines TRBV2 with TRBJ1-5, with TRBD1 matching 7 bases. The V segment lost 6 bases and the J segment 12 bases; nucleotides outside the gene matches: 11. The CDR3 contains 13 residues. CDR1 and CDR2 from the germline V gene are SNHLY and FYNNEI. The CDR3 loop reads CASSRTQTGDQHF. The CDR3 bases are TGTGCCAGCAGCAGAACGCAAACAGGGGACCAGCATTTT.

V is TRBV5-6 and J is TRBJ2-5; tentative D call: TRBD2 (7 bases). Germline values: CDR1 SGHDT, CDR2 YYEEEE. The V end lost 4 bases, the J end lost 2 bases, and 15 bases lay between the germline ends. The CDR3 totals 15 residues. CDR3 region: CASSHVGGGQETQYF. For the CDR3, the DNA is TGTGCCAGCAGCCACGTAGGGGGAGGGCAAGAGACCCAGTACTTC.

The chain links TRBV19 to TRBJ1-4, with TRBD1 matching 7 bases. Germline V gives CDR1 LNHDA, CDR2 SQIVND (reference sequence). With 3 bases clipped from V and 5 bases from J, the junction kept 12 bases outside the gene matches. The CDR3 has 17 residues. CDR3 in amino acids: CASSILAGGQPNEKLFF. The DNA of the CDR3 is TGTGCCAGTAGTATTTTAGCGGGGGGACAGCCAAATGAAAAACTGTTTTTT.

The V gene is TRBV28, the J gene TRBJ2-1, with D possibly TRBD1 on 5 matching bases. The V gene lost 2 bases and the J gene lost 1 base, with 6 bases spanning the gap. There are 14 residues in the CDR3. Germline V gene data show CDR1 as MDHEN and CDR2 as SYDVKM. For the CDR3, the DNA is TGTGCCAGCAGTTTAAGGGGTTCCTACAATGAGCAGTTCTTC. Its protein is CASSLRGSYNEQFF.

The V and J genes are TRBV11-3 and TRBJ2-1; 7 bases are shared with TRBD2. V lost 0 bases and J lost 7; bases outside the gene matches: 6. This CDR3 region has 15 residues. Germline loops: CDR1 SGHNT, CDR2 YENEEA. The CDR3 DNA follows: TGTGCCAGCAGCTTAGACGGGCTAGCGGAGAATGAGCAGTTCTTC. Its protein is CASSLDGLAENEQFF.

This chain links TRBV5-1 with TRBJ2-7, with 8 bases that match TRBD2. Germline CDR1 is SGHRS and CDR2 is YFSETQ. This CDR3 is 15 amino acids long. V was pared by 4 bases and J by 1 base, with 7 bases of the junction left unmatched. The CDR3 DNA follows: TGCGCCAGCAGCCCGACTAGCGTGAAATCCTACGAGCAGTACTTC. It translates to CASSPTSVKSYEQYF.

V is TRBV12-5 and J is TRBJ2-7; D is undetermined. CDR1 and CDR2 (germline): LGHNT, FRNRAP. V was clipped by 2 bases and J by 1 base, with 15 bases between them. The length of the CDR3 is 16 residues. CDR3 coding DNA: TGTGCTAGTGGTTTGTTCCCCCCGAAGAAATCCTACGAGCAGTACGTC. Amino acids: CASGLFPPKKSYEQYV.

The V gene is TRBV5-4, the J gene TRBJ2-3; the match to TRBD2 covers 10 bases. This CDR3 comprises 16 residues. Germline lookup yields CDR1 SGHNT and CDR2 YYREEE (reference sequence). Trimming removed 4 bases from V and 2 bases from J; junction bases left unmatched: 7. CDR3 loop: CASSVVLAGFTDTQYF. In nucleotides, the CDR3 is TGTGCCAGCAGCGTCGTACTAGCGGGGTTCACAGATACGCAGTATTTT.

The gene calls are TRBV4-2 and TRBJ1-6; D unclear. The V and J ends lost 1 base and 10 bases respectively, with 14 bases between them. Germline V gene data show CDR1 as LGHNA and CDR2 as YNFKEQ. The CDR3 is 15 residues long. The CDR3 region has the DNA TGTGCCAGCAGCCAAGTTGCTCTCTCCGCCTCACCCCTCCACTTT. It specifies CASSQVALSASPLHF.

The chain uses TRBV7-6 and TRBJ2-3; D is uncertain. The CDR3 is made up of 15 amino acids. Germline V gene sequence: CDR1 SGHVS, CDR2 FNYEAQ. The V end lost 1 base, the J end lost 6 bases, and 14 bases lay between the germline ends. For the CDR3, the DNA is TGTGCCAGCAGCTTAGTCGTTCCCCCGTCTGATACGCAGTATTTT. It encodes CASSLVVPPSDTQYF.